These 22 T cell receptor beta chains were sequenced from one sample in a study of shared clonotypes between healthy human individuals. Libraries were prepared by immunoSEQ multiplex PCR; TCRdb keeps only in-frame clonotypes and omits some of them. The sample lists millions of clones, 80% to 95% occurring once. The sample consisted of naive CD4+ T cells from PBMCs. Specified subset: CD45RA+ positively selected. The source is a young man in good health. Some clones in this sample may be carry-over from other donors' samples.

The CDR3 protein is CASSERGGSEEQYF. The CDR3 bases are TGTGCCAGCAGCGAACGGGGAGGTTCGGAAGAGCAGTACTTC. The V gene is TRBV7-8, the J gene TRBJ2-7; D may be TRBD2 (6 bases). The V end was cut by 5 bases, the J end by 7 bases, with 18 bases between. CDR1 and CDR2 from the germline V gene are SGHVS and FQNEAQ. This CDR3 region has 14 residues.

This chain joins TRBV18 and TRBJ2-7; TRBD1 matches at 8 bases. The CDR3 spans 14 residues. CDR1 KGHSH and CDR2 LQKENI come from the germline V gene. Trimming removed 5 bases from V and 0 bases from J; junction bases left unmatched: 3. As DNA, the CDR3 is TGTGCCAGCTCAATTCAGGGGGCCTCCTACGAGCAGTACTTC. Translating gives CASSIQGASYEQYF.

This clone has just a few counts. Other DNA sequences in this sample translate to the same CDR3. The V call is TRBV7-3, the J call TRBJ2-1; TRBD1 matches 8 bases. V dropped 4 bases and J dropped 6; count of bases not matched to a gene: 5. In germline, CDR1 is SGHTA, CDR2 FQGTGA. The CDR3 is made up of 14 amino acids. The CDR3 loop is CASSSQGASNEQFF. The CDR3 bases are TGTGCCAGCAGCTCCCAGGGGGCGAGCAATGAGCAGTTCTTC.

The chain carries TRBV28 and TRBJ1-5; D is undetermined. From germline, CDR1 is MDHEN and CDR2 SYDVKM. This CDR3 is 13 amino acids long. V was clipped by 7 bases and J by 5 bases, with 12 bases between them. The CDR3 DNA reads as TGTGCCAGCATCCGGGATCTCGATCAGCCCCAGCATTTT. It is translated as CASIRDLDQPQHF.

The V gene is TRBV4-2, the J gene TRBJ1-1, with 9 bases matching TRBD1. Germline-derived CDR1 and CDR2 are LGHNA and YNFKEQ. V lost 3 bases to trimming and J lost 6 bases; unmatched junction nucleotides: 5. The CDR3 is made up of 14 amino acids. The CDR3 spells CASSQRDRVSEAFF. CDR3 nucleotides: TGTGCCAGCAGCCAGAGGGACAGGGTATCTGAAGCTTTCTTT.

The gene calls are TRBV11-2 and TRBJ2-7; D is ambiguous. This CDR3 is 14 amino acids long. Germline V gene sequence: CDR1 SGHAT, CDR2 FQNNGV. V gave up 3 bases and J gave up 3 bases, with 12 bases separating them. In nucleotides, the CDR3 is TGTGCCAGCAGCTTCTCCTCGCCAGGCTACGAGCAGTACTTC. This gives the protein CASSFSSPGYEQYF.

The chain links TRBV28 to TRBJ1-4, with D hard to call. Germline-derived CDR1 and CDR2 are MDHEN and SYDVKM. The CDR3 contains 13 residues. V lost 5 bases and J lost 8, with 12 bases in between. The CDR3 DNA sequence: TGTGCCAGCAGTAGACCGCCCGGAGAAAAACTGTTTTTT. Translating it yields CASSRPPGEKLFF.

This CDR3 is CASSLDAPRDLQYF. CDR3 coding DNA: TGTGCCAGCAGCTTAGATGCCCCCCGGGATCTGCAGTACTTC. The gene calls are TRBV11-2 and TRBJ2-7, with D tentatively TRBD2 (5 bases). This CDR3 region has 14 residues. V lost 0 bases and J lost 9, with 15 bases in between. CDR1 and CDR2 from the germline V gene are SGHAT and FQNNGV.

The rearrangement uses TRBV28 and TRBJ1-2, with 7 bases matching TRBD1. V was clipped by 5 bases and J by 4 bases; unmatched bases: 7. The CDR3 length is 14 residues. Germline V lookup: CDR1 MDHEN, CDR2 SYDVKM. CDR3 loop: CASSRQGLPYGYTF. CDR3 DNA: TGTGCCAGCAGTCGACAGGGTCTTCCCTATGGCTACACCTTC.

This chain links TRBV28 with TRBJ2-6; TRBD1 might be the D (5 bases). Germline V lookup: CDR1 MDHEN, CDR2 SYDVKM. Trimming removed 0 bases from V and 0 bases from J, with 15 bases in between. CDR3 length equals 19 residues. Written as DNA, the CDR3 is TGTGCCAGCAGTTTATGGATGGCAGGGCCCTCCTCTGGGGCCAACGTCCTGACTTTC. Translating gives CASSLWMAGPSSGANVLTF.

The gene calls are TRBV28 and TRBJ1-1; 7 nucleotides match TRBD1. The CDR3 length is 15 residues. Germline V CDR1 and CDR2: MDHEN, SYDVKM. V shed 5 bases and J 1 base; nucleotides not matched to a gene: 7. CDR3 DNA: TGTGCCAGCAGTCCCCACAGGGGAGGGAACACTGAAGCTTTCTTT. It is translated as CASSPHRGGNTEAFF.

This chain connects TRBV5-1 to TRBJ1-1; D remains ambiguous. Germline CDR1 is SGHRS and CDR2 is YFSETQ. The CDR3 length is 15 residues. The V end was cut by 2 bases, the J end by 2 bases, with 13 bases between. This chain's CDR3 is CASSFEVGINTEAFF. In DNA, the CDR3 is TGCGCCAGCAGCTTTGAGGTAGGAATAAACACTGAAGCTTTCTTT.

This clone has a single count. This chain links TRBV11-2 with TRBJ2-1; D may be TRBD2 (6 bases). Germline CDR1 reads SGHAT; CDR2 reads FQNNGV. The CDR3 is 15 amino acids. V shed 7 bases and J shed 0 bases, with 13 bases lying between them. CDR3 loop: CASNNRGSSYNEQFF. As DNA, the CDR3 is TGTGCCAGCAACAACCGGGGGAGCTCCTACAATGAGCAGTTCTTC.

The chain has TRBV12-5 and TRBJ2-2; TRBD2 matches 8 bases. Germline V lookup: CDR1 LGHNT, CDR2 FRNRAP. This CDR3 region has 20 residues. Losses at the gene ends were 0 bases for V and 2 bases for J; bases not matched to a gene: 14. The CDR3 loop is CASGLVFYEGGRTNTGELFF. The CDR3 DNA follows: TGTGCTAGTGGTTTGGTTTTTTATGAAGGCGGGAGGACCAACACCGGGGAGCTGTTTTTT.

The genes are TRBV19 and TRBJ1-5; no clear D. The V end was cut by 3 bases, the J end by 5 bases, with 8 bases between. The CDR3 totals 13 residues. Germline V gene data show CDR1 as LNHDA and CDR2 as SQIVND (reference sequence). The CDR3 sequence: CASSIQRDQPQHF. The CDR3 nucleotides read TGTGCCAGTAGTATCCAAAGGGATCAGCCCCAGCATTTT.

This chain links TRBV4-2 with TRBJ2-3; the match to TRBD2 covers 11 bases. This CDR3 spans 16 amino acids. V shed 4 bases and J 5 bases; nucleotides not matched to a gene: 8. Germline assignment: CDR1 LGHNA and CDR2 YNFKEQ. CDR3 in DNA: TGTGCCAGCAGCCTCATGCTAGCGGGAGGTGAAGATACGCAGTATTTT. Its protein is CASSLMLAGGEDTQYF.

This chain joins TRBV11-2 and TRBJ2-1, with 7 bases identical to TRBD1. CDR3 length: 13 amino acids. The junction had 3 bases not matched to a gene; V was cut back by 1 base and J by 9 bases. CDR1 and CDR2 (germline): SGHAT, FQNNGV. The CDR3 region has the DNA TGTGCCAGCAGCTTAGTACAGGGGTTTGAGCAGTTCTTC. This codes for CASSLVQGFEQFF. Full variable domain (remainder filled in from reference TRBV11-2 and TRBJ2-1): EAGVAQSPRYKIIEKRQSVAFWCNPISGHATLYWYQQILGQGPKLLIQFQNNGVVDDSQLPKDRFSAERLKGVDSTLKIQPAKLEDSAVYLCASSLVQGFEQFFGPGTRLTVL.

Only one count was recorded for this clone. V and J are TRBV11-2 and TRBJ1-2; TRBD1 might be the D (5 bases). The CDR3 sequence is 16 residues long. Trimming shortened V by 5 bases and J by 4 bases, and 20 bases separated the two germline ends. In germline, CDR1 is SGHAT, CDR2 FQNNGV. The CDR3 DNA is TGTGCCAGCAGCCTCGGCGAATACGGTGGGGGCTATGGCTACACCTTC. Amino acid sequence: CASSLGEYGGGYGYTF.

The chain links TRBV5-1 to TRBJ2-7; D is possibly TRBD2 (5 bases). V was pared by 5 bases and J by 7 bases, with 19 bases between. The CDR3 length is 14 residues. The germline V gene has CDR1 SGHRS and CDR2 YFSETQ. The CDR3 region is CASRQPPGSREQYF. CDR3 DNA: TGCGCCAGCAGGCAACCGCCGGGAAGTCGAGAGCAGTACTTC.

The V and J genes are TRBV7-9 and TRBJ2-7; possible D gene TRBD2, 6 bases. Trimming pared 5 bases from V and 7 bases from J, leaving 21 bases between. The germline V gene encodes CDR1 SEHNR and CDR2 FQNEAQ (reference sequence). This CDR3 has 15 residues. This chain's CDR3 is CASSPSRGRGGEQYF. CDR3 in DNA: TGTGCCAGCAGCCCGTCCCGGGGCCGAGGAGGGGAGCAGTACTTC.

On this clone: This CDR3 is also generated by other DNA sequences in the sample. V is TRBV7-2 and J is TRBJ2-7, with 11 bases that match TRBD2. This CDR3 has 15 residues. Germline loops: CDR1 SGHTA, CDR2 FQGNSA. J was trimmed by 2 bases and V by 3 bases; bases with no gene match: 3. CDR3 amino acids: CASSLTSGAPYEQYF. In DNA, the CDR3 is TGTGCCAGCAGCTTGACTAGCGGGGCTCCCTACGAGCAGTACTTC. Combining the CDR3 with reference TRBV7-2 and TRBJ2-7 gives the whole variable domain GAGVSQSPSNKVTEKGKDVELRCDPISGHTALYWYRQSLGQGLEFLIYFQGNSAPDKSGLPSDRFSAERTGGSVSTLTIQRTQQEDSAVYLCASSLTSGAPYEQYFGPGTRLTVT.

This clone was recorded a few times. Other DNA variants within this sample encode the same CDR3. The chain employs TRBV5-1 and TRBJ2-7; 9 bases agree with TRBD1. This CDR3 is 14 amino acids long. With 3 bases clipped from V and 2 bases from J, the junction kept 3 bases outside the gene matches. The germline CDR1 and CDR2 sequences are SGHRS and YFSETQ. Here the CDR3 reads CASSSGTGTYEQYF. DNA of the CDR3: TGCGCCAGCAGCTCCGGGACAGGGACCTACGAGCAGTACTTC.